This TCR beta chain was identified in a study of blood T cell repertoires in COVID-19. Study in general: The origin of the acute and convalescent COVID-19 samples was the United States, Italy and Spain. In each case, the material was cDNA or gDNA derived from T cells, B-cell-depleted T cells, or PBMCs.

The assay was immunoSEQ multiplex PCR, and TCRdb's table has in-frame clones only and misses some. This table holds approximately 260,000 clones, around 87% found once. Those enrolled in Seattle joined during active infection and were followed longitudinally afterward. As for this clone: One end of the junction is discordant with germline, which a read error may explain.

Sequencing used peripheral blood. This receptor was identified in an older woman with COVID-19, enrolled during active disease.

CDR3 DNA sequence: TGTGCCAGCGGTGAGCAGGGGAACACTGAAGCTTTCTTT. As protein: CASGEQGNTEAFF. The chain couples TRBV6-1 to TRBJ1-1; possibly TRBD1 for D (5 bases). CDR1 is MNHNS and CDR2 is SASEGT in the germline V gene. The CDR3 has 13 amino acids.